This T cell receptor (beta chain) emerged from a study of blood T cell repertoires in COVID-19. On the study more broadly: COVID-19 samples from acute and convalescent phases originated in the United States, Italy and Spain.

V gave up 1 base and J gave up 1 base, with 8 bases separating them. There are 15 residues in the CDR3. Looked up from germline, CDR1 is SGHRS and CDR2 is YFSETQ. Profiled with immunoSEQ multiplex PCR; TCRdb holds only in-frame clones, not every one. In the table there are nearly 350,000 clones, over 70% of which are singletons. The sequencing input was peripheral blood. The rearrangement links TRBV5-1 to TRBJ2-2; D is possibly TRBD2 (5 bases). The source of this sequence is a woman aged 45-60 years with COVID-19, enrolled during active disease. Written as DNA, the CDR3 is TGCGCCAGCAGCTTGCGTGGGAGGAACACCGGGGAGCTGTTTTTT. It is translated as CASSLRGRNTGELFF.